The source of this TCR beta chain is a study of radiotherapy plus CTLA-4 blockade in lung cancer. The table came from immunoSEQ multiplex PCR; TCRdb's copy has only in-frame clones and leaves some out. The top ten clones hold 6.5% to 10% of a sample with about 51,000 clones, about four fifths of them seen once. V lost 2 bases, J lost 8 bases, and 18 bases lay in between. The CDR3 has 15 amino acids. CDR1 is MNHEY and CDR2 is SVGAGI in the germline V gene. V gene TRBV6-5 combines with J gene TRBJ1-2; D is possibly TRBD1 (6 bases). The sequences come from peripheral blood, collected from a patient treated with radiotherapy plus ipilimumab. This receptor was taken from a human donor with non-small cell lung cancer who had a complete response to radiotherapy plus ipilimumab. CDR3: CASSYAAGGARGYTF. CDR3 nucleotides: TGTGCCAGCAGTTACGCGGCCGGGGGGGCGCGGGGCTACACCTTC.